These 3 T cell receptor beta chains came from one sample sequenced in a study of T cell repertoires in cytomegalovirus infection. TCRdb processed the reads anew with MiXCR; each CDR3 protein has one entry. Here the sample spans just under 300,000 distinct CDR3 sequences, 9.6% being singletons. The sample consisted of PBMCs. The receptors originated from a human donor in good health (CMV status not recorded). Some clones in this sample may be carry-over from other donors' samples.

This clonotype was observed many times. This chain uses TRBV19 with TRBJ2-7; the match to TRBD1 covers 7 bases. The length of the CDR3 is 16 residues. The V and J ends lost 7 bases and 0 bases, in that order; junction bases with no gene match: 12. CDR1 LNHDA and CDR2 SQIVND come from the germline V gene (reference sequence). In DNA form, the CDR3 reads TGTGCCAGTACCCTATTGACAGGGCATGCCTCCTACGAGCAGTACGTC. Amino acids: CASTLLTGHASYEQYV.

This clonotype was seen a handful of times. The V gene is TRBV20-1, the J gene TRBJ1-2; D perhaps matches TRBD1 (6 bases). The ends were cut back, 2 bases at V and 3 bases at J, with 13 bases in the middle. CDR1 is DFQATT, CDR2 SNEGSKA, per germline (reference sequence). This CDR3 is 14 amino acids long. CDR3 amino acids: CSARLDRKYYGYTF. The CDR3 region has the DNA TGCAGTGCTAGACTCGACAGGAAGTACTATGGCTACACCTTC.

At least ten counts were recorded for this clonotype. The chain combines TRBV28 with TRBJ1-5; TRBD1 matches at 7 bases. Germline V lookup: CDR1 MDHEN, CDR2 SYDVKM. Trimming at V came to 7 bases and at J to 1 base, leaving 7 bases not matched to a gene. This CDR3 region has 15 residues. CDR3 sequence reads: CASNRGDLSNQPQHF. CDR3 DNA sequence: TGTGCCAGCAACAGGGGTGATTTGAGCAATCAGCCCCAGCATTTT.